Listed below are T cell receptor beta chains from one sample, sequenced in a study of beta chain features in type 1 diabetes. The protocol was immunoSEQ multiplex PCR, while the TCRdb copy is restricted to in-frame clones and leaves out a portion. The data contain 41,000 or so clones, about 66% of them singletons. Sequencing was carried out using Tregs from blood. These receptors came from a man aged 30-40 years with type 1 diabetes. Some clones in this sample may be carry-over from other donors' samples. CDR3s include the opening cysteine and the closing phenylalanine or tryptophan. D genes are given only for firm matches. Size tells how often a clone was seen (once, few, many) or the class of an expanded clone, and some rows leave it out.

v_gene: TRBV5-1
j_gene: TRBJ2-1
abundance: -
d_gene: TRBD2
CDR3aa: CASSSNPRGGRHEQFF
CDR3nt: TGCGCCAGCAGCTCTAACCCTCGGGGAGGGCGACATGAGCAGTTCTTC

v_gene: TRBV6-5
j_gene: TRBJ1-5
abundance: -
d_gene: -
CDR3aa: CASSPHRYSNQPQHF
CDR3nt: TGTGCCAGCAGCCCGCACAGGTATAGCAATCAGCCCCAGCATTTT

v_gene: TRBV7-9
j_gene: TRBJ2-5
abundance: -
d_gene: TRBD1
CDR3aa: CASSLGQVQETQYF
CDR3nt: TGTGCCAGCAGCCTCGGACAGGTCCAAGAGACCCAGTACTTC

v_gene: TRBV5-4
j_gene: TRBJ2-1
abundance: few
d_gene: TRBD2
CDR3aa: CASSLAYTSGGKGEQFF
CDR3nt: TGTGCCAGCAGCTTGGCCTATACTAGCGGGGGTAAGGGTGAGCAGTTCTTC

v_gene: TRBV18
j_gene: TRBJ2-3
abundance: -
d_gene: -
CDR3aa: CASSPPAVENTQYF
CDR3nt: TGTGCCAGCTCACCACCAGCGGTCGAGAATACGCAGTATTTT

v_gene: TRBV28
j_gene: TRBJ2-4
abundance: -
d_gene: -
CDR3aa: CASSAGGGLAKNIQYF
CDR3nt: TGTGCCAGCAGTGCGGGCGGCGGACTAGCCAAAAACATTCAGTACTTC

v_gene: TRBV5-1
j_gene: TRBJ1-1
abundance: -
d_gene: -
CDR3aa: CASSLEGRMNTEAFF
CDR3nt: TGCGCCAGCAGCTTGGAGGGGCGAATGAACACTGAAGCTTTCTTT

v_gene: TRBV29-1
j_gene: TRBJ1-3
abundance: few
d_gene: -
CDR3aa: CSVGSSGNTIYF
CDR3nt: TGCAGCGTTGGTAGCTCTGGAAACACCATATATTTT

v_gene: TRBV6-1
j_gene: TRBJ2-7
abundance: few
d_gene: -
CDR3aa: CASSEGTLSEQYF
CDR3nt: TGTGCCAGCAGTGAGGGGACACTATCCGAGCAGTACTTC

v_gene: TRBV7-9
j_gene: TRBJ2-1
abundance: -
d_gene: TRBD1
CDR3aa: CASSLGQGFWDNEQFF
CDR3nt: TGTGCCAGCAGCTTAGGACAGGGATTTTGGGACAATGAGCAGTTCTTC

v_gene: TRBV7-2
j_gene: TRBJ2-2
abundance: -
d_gene: -
CDR3aa: CASSSPPSPGELFF
CDR3nt: TGTGCCAGCAGCTCCCCTCCCTCTCCCGGGGAGCTGTTTTTT

v_gene: TRBV5-4
j_gene: TRBJ2-2
abundance: few
d_gene: TRBD2
CDR3aa: CASSPGLAGTGELFF
CDR3nt: TGTGCCAGCAGCCCAGGACTAGCGGGGACCGGGGAGCTGTTTTTT

v_gene: TRBV11-2
j_gene: TRBJ1-1
abundance: -
d_gene: -
CDR3aa: CASSTGRGDTEAFF
CDR3nt: TGTGCCAGCAGCACAGGTCGGGGGGACACTGAAGCTTTCTTT

v_gene: TRBV5-1
j_gene: TRBJ2-2
abundance: -
d_gene: -
CDR3aa: CASSRLAGMSTGELFF
CDR3nt: TGCGCCAGCAGCCGCCTGGCGGGAATGTCCACCGGGGAGCTGTTTTTT

v_gene: TRBV27
j_gene: TRBJ2-2
abundance: -
d_gene: TRBD1
CDR3aa: CASSPDRVIAGELFF
CDR3nt: TGTGCCAGCAGTCCCGACAGGGTGATCGCCGGGGAGCTGTTTTTT

v_gene: TRBV5-4
j_gene: TRBJ2-1
abundance: few
d_gene: -
CDR3aa: CASSSQYEQFF
CDR3nt: TGTGCCAGCAGCTCGCAGTATGAGCAGTTCTTC

v_gene: TRBV7-3
j_gene: TRBJ2-2
abundance: once
d_gene: -
CDR3aa: CASSLTSGGPARLFF
CDR3nt: TGTGCCAGCAGCTTAACGTCGGGGGGCCCGGCGCGACTGTTTTTT

v_gene: TRBV5-4
j_gene: TRBJ1-1
abundance: few
d_gene: -
CDR3aa: CASSAVGTEAFF
CDR3nt: TGTGCCAGCAGCGCCGTCGGCACTGAAGCTTTCTTT

v_gene: TRBV5-1
j_gene: TRBJ1-1
abundance: -
d_gene: -
CDR3aa: CASTPGQTNTEAFF
CDR3nt: TGCGCCAGCACCCCAGGACAGACGAACACTGAAGCTTTCTTT

v_gene: TRBV5-1
j_gene: TRBJ1-1
abundance: few
d_gene: -
CDR3aa: CASSLLIGSRPEAFF
CDR3nt: TGCGCCAGCAGCTTGCTAATAGGGAGTCGGCCTGAAGCTTTCTTT

v_gene: TRBV10-3
j_gene: TRBJ1-1
abundance: once
d_gene: -
CDR3aa: CAISELGGNTEAFF
CDR3nt: TGTGCCATCAGTGAACTGGGGGGAAACACTGAAGCTTTCTTT

v_gene: TRBV5-6
j_gene: TRBJ2-3
abundance: -
d_gene: -
CDR3aa: CASSLGAGTDTQYF
CDR3nt: TGTGCCAGCAGCTTGGGAGCGGGCACAGATACGCAGTATTTT

v_gene: TRBV11-1
j_gene: TRBJ2-7
abundance: few
d_gene: -
CDR3aa: CASSRGIYEQYF
CDR3nt: TGTGCCAGCAGCCGGGGGATCTACGAGCAGTACTTC

v_gene: TRBV7-8
j_gene: TRBJ1-5
abundance: -
d_gene: -
CDR3aa: CASSSYSNQPQHF
CDR3nt: TGTGCCAGCAGCTCTTATAGCAATCAGCCCCAGCATTTT

v_gene: TRBV2
j_gene: TRBJ2-1
abundance: -
d_gene: TRBD1
CDR3aa: CASSEQGELSNEQFF
CDR3nt: TGTGCCAGCAGTGAACAGGGGGAACTCTCCAATGAGCAGTTCTTC

v_gene: TRBV18
j_gene: TRBJ2-3
abundance: -
d_gene: TRBD2
CDR3aa: CASSPPKRGPSTDTQYF
CDR3nt: TGTGCCAGCTCACCCCCCAAGCGGGGACCTAGCACAGATACGCAGTATTTT

v_gene: TRBV10-3
j_gene: TRBJ2-3
abundance: -
d_gene: TRBD2
CDR3aa: CAIMPAGGDTQYF
CDR3nt: TGTGCCATCATGCCAGCGGGGGGGGATACGCAGTATTTT

v_gene: TRBV6-5
j_gene: TRBJ1-6
abundance: -
d_gene: -
CDR3aa: CASSYAYSPLHF
CDR3nt: TGTGCCAGCAGTTACGCGTATTCACCCCTCCACTTT